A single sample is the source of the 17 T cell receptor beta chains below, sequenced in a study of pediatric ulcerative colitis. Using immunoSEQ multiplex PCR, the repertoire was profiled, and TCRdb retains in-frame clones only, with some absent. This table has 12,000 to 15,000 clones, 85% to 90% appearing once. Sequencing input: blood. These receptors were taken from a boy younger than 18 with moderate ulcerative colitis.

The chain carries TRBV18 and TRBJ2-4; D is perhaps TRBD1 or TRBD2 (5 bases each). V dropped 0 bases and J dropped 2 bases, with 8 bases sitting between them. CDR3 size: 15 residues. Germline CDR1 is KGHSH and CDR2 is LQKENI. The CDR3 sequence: CASSPPGESKNIQYF. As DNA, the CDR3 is TGTGCCAGCTCACCACCGGGGGAGTCCAAAAACATTCAGTACTTC.

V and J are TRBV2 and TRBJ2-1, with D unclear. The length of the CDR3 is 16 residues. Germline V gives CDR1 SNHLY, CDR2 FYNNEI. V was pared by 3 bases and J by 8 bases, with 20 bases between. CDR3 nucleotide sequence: TGTGCCAGCAGTGATGGGGAACAGACGCCTCGCTATGAGCAGTTCTTC. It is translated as CASSDGEQTPRYEQFF.

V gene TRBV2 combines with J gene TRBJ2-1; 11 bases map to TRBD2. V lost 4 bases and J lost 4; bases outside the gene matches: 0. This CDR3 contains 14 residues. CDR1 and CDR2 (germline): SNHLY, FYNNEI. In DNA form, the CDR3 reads TGTGCCAGCAGTGGGACTAGCGGGTACAATGAGCAGTTCTTC. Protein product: CASSGTSGYNEQFF.

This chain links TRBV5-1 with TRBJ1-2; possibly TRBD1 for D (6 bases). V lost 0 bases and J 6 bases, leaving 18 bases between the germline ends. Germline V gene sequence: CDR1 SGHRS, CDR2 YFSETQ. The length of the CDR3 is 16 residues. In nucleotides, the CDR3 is TGCGCCAGCAGCTTGGAATCCGTGGAGGGGGTAAATGGCTACACCTTC. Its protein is CASSLESVEGVNGYTF. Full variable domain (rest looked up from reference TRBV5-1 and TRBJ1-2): KAGVTQTPRYLIKTRGQQVTLSCSPISGHRSVSWYQQTPGQGLQFLFEYFSETQRNKGNFPGRFSGRQFSNSRSEMNVSTLELGDSALYLCASSLESVEGVNGYTFGSGTRLTVV.

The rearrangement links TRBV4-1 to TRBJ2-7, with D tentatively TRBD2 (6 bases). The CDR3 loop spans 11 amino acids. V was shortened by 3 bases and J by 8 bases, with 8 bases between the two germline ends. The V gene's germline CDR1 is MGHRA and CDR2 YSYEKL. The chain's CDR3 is CASSQGGQQYF. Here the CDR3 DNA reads TGCGCCAGCAGCCAGGGGGGACAGCAGTACTTC.

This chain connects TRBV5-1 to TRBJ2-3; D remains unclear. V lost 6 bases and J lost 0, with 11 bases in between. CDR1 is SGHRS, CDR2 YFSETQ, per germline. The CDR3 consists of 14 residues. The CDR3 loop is CASIAGPSTDTQYF. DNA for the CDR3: TGCGCCAGCATCGCTGGACCCAGCACAGATACGCAGTATTTT.

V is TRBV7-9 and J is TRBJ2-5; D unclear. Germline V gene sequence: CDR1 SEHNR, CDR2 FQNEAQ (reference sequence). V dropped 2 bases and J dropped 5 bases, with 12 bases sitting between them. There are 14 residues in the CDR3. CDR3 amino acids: CASSLPVVGETQYF. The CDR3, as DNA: TGTGCCAGCAGCTTACCAGTCGTGGGGGAGACCCAGTACTTC. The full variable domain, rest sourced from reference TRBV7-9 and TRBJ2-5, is DTGVSQNPRHKITKRGQNVTFRCDPISEHNRLYWYRQTLGQGPEFLTYFQNEAQLEKSRLLSDRFSAERPKGSFSTLEIQRTEQGDSAMYLCASSLPVVGETQYFGPGTRLLVL.

The CDR3 spells CASSLEGPPKFF. The CDR3 DNA reads as TGTGCCAGCAGCTTAGAGGGGCCCCCCAAGTTCTTC. The genes are TRBV7-8 and TRBJ2-1, with D perhaps matching TRBD1 (5 bases). V lost 1 base to trimming and J lost 14 bases, with 12 bases between them. The CDR3 covers 12 residues. The germline V gene encodes CDR1 SGHVS and CDR2 FQNEAQ.

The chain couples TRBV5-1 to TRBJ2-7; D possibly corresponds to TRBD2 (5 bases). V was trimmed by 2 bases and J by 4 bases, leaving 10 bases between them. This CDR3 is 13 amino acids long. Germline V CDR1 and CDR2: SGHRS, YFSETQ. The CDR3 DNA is TGCGCCAGCAGCTTATCCGGGAATTACGAGCAGTACTTC. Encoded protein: CASSLSGNYEQYF.

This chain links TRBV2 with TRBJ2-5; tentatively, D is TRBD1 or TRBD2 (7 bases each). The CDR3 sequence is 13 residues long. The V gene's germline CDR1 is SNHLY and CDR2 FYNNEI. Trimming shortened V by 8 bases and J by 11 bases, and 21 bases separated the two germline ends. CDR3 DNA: TGTGCCAGCTACGGGGCAGGGGGAGGGGAGCAGTACTTC. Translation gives CASYGAGGGEQYF.

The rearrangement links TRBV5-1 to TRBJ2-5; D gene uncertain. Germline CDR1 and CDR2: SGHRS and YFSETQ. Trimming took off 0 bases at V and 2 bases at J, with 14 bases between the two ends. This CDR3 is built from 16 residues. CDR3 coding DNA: TGCGCCAGCAGCTTGGATGGTCTCGGAGAACAAGAGACCCAGTACTTC. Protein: CASSLDGLGEQETQYF.

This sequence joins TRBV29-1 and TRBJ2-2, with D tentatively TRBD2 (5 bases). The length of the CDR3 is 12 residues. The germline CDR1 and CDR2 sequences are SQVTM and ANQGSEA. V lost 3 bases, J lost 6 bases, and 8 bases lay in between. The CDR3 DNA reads TGCAGCGTTGATGAGGGTGCCGGGGAGCTGTTTTTT. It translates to CSVDEGAGELFF.

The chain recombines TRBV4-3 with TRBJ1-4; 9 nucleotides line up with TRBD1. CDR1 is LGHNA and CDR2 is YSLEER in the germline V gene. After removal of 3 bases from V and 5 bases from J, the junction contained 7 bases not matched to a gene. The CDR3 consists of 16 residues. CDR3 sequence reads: CASSHGQGPLNEKLFF. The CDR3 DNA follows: TGCGCCAGCAGCCACGGACAGGGGCCTTTAAATGAAAAACTGTTTTTT.

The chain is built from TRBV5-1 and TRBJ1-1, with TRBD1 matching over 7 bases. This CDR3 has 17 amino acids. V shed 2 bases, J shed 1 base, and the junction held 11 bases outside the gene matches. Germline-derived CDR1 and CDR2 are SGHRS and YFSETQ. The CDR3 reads CASSLDPRGQGNTEAFF. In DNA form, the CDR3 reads TGCGCCAGCAGCTTAGACCCTAGGGGGCAGGGGAACACTGAAGCTTTCTTT.

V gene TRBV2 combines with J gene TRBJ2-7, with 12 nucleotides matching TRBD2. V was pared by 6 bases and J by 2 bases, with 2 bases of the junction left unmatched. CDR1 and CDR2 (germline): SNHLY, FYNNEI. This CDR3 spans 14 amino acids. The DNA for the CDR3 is TGTGCCAGCAGAGGACTAGCGGGACCCTACGAGCAGTACTTC. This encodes CASRGLAGPYEQYF.

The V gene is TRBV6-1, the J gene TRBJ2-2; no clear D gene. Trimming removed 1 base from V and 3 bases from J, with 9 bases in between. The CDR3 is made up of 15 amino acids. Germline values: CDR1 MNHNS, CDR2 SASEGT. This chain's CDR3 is CASSEEGTYTGELFF. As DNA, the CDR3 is TGTGCCAGCAGTGAAGAGGGCACTTACACCGGGGAGCTGTTTTTT.

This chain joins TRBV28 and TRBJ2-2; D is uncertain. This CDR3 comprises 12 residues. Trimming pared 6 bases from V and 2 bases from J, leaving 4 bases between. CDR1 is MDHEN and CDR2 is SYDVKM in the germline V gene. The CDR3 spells CASRANTGELFF. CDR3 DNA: TGTGCCAGCAGGGCCAACACCGGGGAGCTGTTTTTT.